This T cell receptor beta chain emerged from a study of T cells in Graves' hyperthyroidism and ophthalmopathy. From RNA transcripts, TCR beta CDR3 regions were amplified. RT-PCR in the first round (using the HTBI primer set) targeted the TCR CDR3. A single record per CDR3 protein comes from TCRdb applying MiXCR to the multiplex PCR reads. This table has around 600,000 distinct CDR3 sequences, about 14% appearing once. Isolation of PBMCs was performed on about 9.9 ml fresh peripheral blood. This clonotype has at least ten counts. V dropped 3 bases and J dropped 1; count of bases not matched to a gene: 12. This CDR3 has 20 residues. The germline gives CDR1 LGHDT, CDR2 YNNKEL (reference sequence).

The chain links TRBV3-1 to TRBJ2-1; 13 positions match TRBD2. Sequenced sample: blood. The TCR sequence derives from a woman aged 50 to 65 with Graves' ophthalmopathy. The CDR3 here is CASSQLLAGGPSGSYNEQFF. The CDR3 DNA follows: TGTGCCAGCAGCCAGTTACTAGCGGGAGGGCCTTCTGGTTCCTACAATGAGCAGTTCTTC.